Shown below are 18 T cell receptor beta chains from a single sample sequenced in a study of T cell responses to AZD1222 COVID-19 vaccine (dated by TCRdb to the early 2020s). The receptor library was made with the immunoSEQ multiplex PCR assay. TCRdb obtained this table from immuneACCESS and retained in-frame rearrangements with V and J assigned. These tables miss some clones; where compared with another copy, unresolved V genes account for less than half of the shortfall, and the remainder is unexplained. Within this sample are 110,000 or so clones, with 88% of them counted one time only. The ten largest clones take up about 13% of the sample. The sample's time point label is to be understood as: baseline before first vaccination. The meaning of the sample's treatment or condition label: meningococcal conjugate vaccine given as trial control. Material: peripheral blood, obtained on day 0 of MenACWY control vaccination. The receptors shown here come from an adult in good health.

The chain combines TRBV5-1 with TRBJ2-2; maybe TRBD2 (5 bases). CDR1 is SGHRS, CDR2 YFSETQ, per germline. Trimming shortened V by 1 base and J by 7 bases, and 8 bases separated the two germline ends. This CDR3 region has 13 residues. The CDR3 DNA sequence: TGCGCCAGCAGCTTGTCCACTAGCGGGGAGCTGTTTTTT. It codes for CASSLSTSGELFF.

The rearrangement links TRBV7-2 to TRBJ1-2; TRBD1 aligns across 8 bases. This CDR3 is 13 amino acids long. Germline V gives CDR1 SGHTA, CDR2 FQGNSA. Trimming removed 4 bases from V and 6 bases from J; junction bases left unmatched: 4. CDR3 coding DNA: TGTGCCAGCAGCTCCGGACAGGGCGATGGCTACACCTTC. Amino acids: CASSSGQGDGYTF.

The chain joins TRBV24-1 to TRBJ2-3; D is undetermined. Trimming stripped 2 bases from V and 1 base from J, with 6 bases between. The CDR3 runs to 14 residues. In germline, CDR1 is KGHDR, CDR2 SFDVKD. CDR3 protein: CATSDSEGTDTQYF. In DNA, the CDR3 is TGTGCCACCAGTGATTCCGAGGGCACAGATACGCAGTATTTT.

The genes are TRBV5-4 and TRBJ1-2; D is perhaps TRBD1 (6 bases). CDR1 is SGHNT, CDR2 YYREEE, per germline (reference sequence). Trimming took off 4 bases at V and 1 base at J, with 8 bases between the two ends. The CDR3 runs 13 residues. The CDR3 sequence: CASSPDSNYGYTF. The CDR3 bases are TGTGCCAGCAGCCCGGACAGTAACTATGGCTACACCTTC.

This chain links TRBV7-8 with TRBJ2-7; 8 bases line up with TRBD1. V lost 4 bases to trimming and J lost 7 bases; unmatched junction nucleotides: 12. This CDR3 region has 15 residues. Germline V gene sequence: CDR1 SGHVS, CDR2 FQNEAQ. The CDR3 sequence: CASSSTGAFLGEQYF. In nucleotides, the CDR3 is TGTGCCAGCAGCTCGACAGGGGCTTTCCTTGGGGAGCAGTACTTC. The variable domain in full, completed from reference TRBV7-8 and TRBJ2-7, reads GAGVSQSPRYKVAKRGQDVALRCDPISGHVSLFWYQQALGQGPEFLTYFQNEAQLDKSGLPSDRFFAERPEGSVSTLKIQRTQQEDSAVYLCASSSTGAFLGEQYFGPGTRLTVT.

The rearrangement joins TRBV5-1 to TRBJ1-4; 7 bases align to TRBD1. Per germline, CDR1 SGHRS and CDR2 YFSETQ. Trimming cost V 3 bases and J 1 base; bases outside gene matches: 6. This CDR3 has 16 amino acids. The CDR3 protein is CASSSTQGLTNEKLFF. As DNA, the CDR3 is TGCGCCAGCAGCTCAACACAGGGGTTAACTAATGAAAAACTGTTTTTT.

The chain has TRBV7-8 and TRBJ1-2; D is unresolved. The germline V gene has CDR1 SGHVS and CDR2 FQNEAQ. The ends were cut back, 5 bases at V and 4 bases at J, with 11 bases in the middle. The CDR3 is 13 residues long. The CDR3 loop is CASSPGRSYGYTF. CDR3 in DNA: TGTGCCAGCAGCCCAGGACGGTCCTATGGCTACACCTTC.

In nucleotides, the CDR3 is TGTGCCAGCAGCTTAACGTTCGGGGGGATCGAAGAGCAGTTCTTC. Its protein is CASSLTFGGIEEQFF. The chain employs TRBV7-3 and TRBJ2-1; 7 nucleotides align to TRBD2. The CDR3 is 15 residues long. Germline CDR1 and CDR2: SGHTA and FQGTGA. The trim removed 0 bases at V and 10 bases at J, leaving 9 bases unmatched.

This clone was recorded once. The CDR3 protein is CASSAGGGTGTDTQYF. The CDR3 DNA follows: TGTGCCAGCAGCGCCGGGGGCGGGACAGGCACAGATACGCAGTATTTT. This chain links TRBV9 with TRBJ2-3; tentatively, D is TRBD1 (7 bases). Germline CDR1 SGDLS, CDR2 YYNGEE. The CDR3 sequence is 16 residues long. V lost 3 bases, J lost 1 base, and 15 bases lay in between.

This clone was picked up one time. This chain connects TRBV19 to TRBJ2-7; tentative D call: TRBD2 (6 bases). CDR1 and CDR2 (germline): LNHDA, SQIVND (reference sequence). Trimming took 0 bases from V and 4 from J, leaving 10 bases between them. The CDR3 is made up of 14 amino acids. The DNA of the CDR3 is TGTGCCAGTAGTATAGATGCTAGCGCTTACGAGCAGTACTTC. As protein: CASSIDASAYEQYF.

The chain uses TRBV11-3 and TRBJ1-6, with D possibly matching TRBD1 (6 bases). The length of the CDR3 is 13 residues. Trimming shortened V by 5 bases and J by 9 bases, and 11 bases separated the two germline ends. The germline CDR1 and CDR2 sequences are SGHNT and YENEEA. The CDR3 loop is CASSPTGGSPLHF. In DNA, the CDR3 is TGTGCCAGCAGCCCGACAGGCGGTTCACCCCTCCACTTT.

The J gene is TRBJ2-6, the V gene TRBV19; D is possibly TRBD1 (6 bases). V was trimmed by 9 bases and J by 2 bases, leaving 17 bases between them. The germline CDR1 and CDR2 sequences are LNHDA and SQIVND (reference sequence). This CDR3 is 16 amino acids long. The DNA for the CDR3 is TGTGCCAGCTCAGACAGGTCGGAAACTGGGGCCAACGTCCTGACTTTC. The encoded protein is CASSDRSETGANVLTF.

V gene TRBV4-2 combines with J gene TRBJ2-3, with D perhaps being TRBD1 or TRBD2 (6 bases each). Germline V gene data show CDR1 as LGHNA and CDR2 as YNFKEQ. This CDR3 spans 15 amino acids. V was clipped by 1 base and J by 0 bases, with 8 bases between them. The CDR3: CASSQAGASTDTQYF. In DNA, the CDR3 is TGTGCCAGCAGCCAAGCGGGGGCAAGCACAGATACGCAGTATTTT.

V is TRBV7-6 and J is TRBJ1-1; D possibly corresponds to TRBD1 (6 bases). This CDR3 contains 15 residues. The V and J ends lost 4 bases and 1 base respectively, with 13 bases between them. CDR1 is SGHVS and CDR2 is FNYEAQ in the germline V gene. CDR3 loop: CASSSQGRANTEAFF. The CDR3 nucleotides are TGTGCCAGCAGCTCCCAGGGGAGAGCGAACACTGAAGCTTTCTTT. The complete variable domain, with remaining parts taken from reference TRBV7-6 and TRBJ1-1, reads GAGVSQSPRYKVTKRGQDVALRCDPISGHVSLYWYRQALGQGPEFLTYFNYEAQQDKSGLPNDRFSAERPEGSISTLTIQRTEQRDSAMYRCASSSQGRANTEAFFGQGTRLTVV.

This clone was seen once. V is TRBV30 and J is TRBJ2-1; no clear D. V was trimmed by 1 base and J by 2 bases, leaving 12 bases between them. The CDR3 extends over 15 amino acids. Germline V gives CDR1 GTSNPN, CDR2 SVGIG (reference sequence). The CDR3 sequence: CAWSAGPWTYNEQFF. The CDR3, as DNA: TGTGCCTGGAGTGCTGGCCCTTGGACCTACAATGAGCAGTTCTTC.

The chain employs TRBV9 and TRBJ2-2; possibly TRBD1 for D (6 bases). Between the trimmed V and J ends, which lost 5 bases and 5 bases, there was a span of 13 bases. CDR1 SGDLS and CDR2 YYNGEE come from the germline V gene. This CDR3 has 14 residues. CDR3 coding DNA: TGTGCCAGCAGTGCCGGGACATGGACCGGGGAGCTGTTTTTT. Translation: CASSAGTWTGELFF.

V is TRBV4-3 and J is TRBJ2-1; TRBD1 matches at 8 bases. The V gene end was trimmed by 0 bases and the J gene end by 12 bases; junction bases not matched to a gene: 16. This CDR3 spans 17 amino acids. Germline CDR1 is LGHNA and CDR2 is YSLEER. CDR3 loop: CASSQDHAGGSPFRQFF. The CDR3 region has the DNA TGCGCCAGCAGCCAAGATCACGCAGGGGGCTCTCCGTTTCGGCAGTTCTTC.

CDR3 amino acids: CASSLLITRQGNYGYTF. Here the CDR3 DNA reads TGTGCCAGCAGCTTACTAATTACCCGACAGGGCAACTATGGCTACACCTTC. The chain is built from TRBV13 and TRBJ1-2; 7 bases match TRBD1. V gave up 2 bases and J gave up 2 bases; unmatched junction bases: 11. The CDR3 runs to 17 residues. The germline V gene encodes CDR1 PRHDT and CDR2 FYEKMQ (reference sequence).